This T cell receptor (beta chain) was found in a study of blood T cell repertoires in COVID-19. Overall study: Sources were T cells, B-cell-depleted T cells, or PBMCs; the material itself was cDNA or gDNA.

The table came from immunoSEQ multiplex PCR; TCRdb's copy has only in-frame clones and leaves some out. The data hold approximately 100,000 clones, with 71% observed a single time. Germline-derived CDR1 and CDR2 are LNHDA and SQIVND (reference sequence). Unmatched junction bases numbered 8, after V lost 6 bases and J lost 7 bases. This CDR3 is 13 amino acids long. The J gene is TRBJ1-2, the V gene TRBV19, with TRBD1 matching 7 bases. Material: peripheral blood. This sequence was found in a human donor with acute or convalescent COVID-19. The donor label of this sample is uncertain. The CDR3 DNA reads as TGTGCCAGTAGGGTGACAGGGTCAACTGGCTACACCTTC. Protein sequence: CASRVTGSTGYTF.